Listed here are 28 T cell receptor beta chains from one sample, sequenced in a study of T-cell memory formation after mild COVID-19 (TCRdb year 2021). Receptors were amplified or captured by 5' RACE. The run used an Illumina NovaSeq 6000. The public reads were reprocessed in TCRdb via fastp at Q25 and MiXCR, keeping in-frame beta chains. Each CDR3 protein gets just one entry, which takes the most common genes and DNA from the rows behind it. The sample data list roughly 300,000 distinct CDR3 sequences, and roughly 15% of these were observed just once. The ten largest clones represent roughly 25% of the sample. The specimen was PBMCs or a T cell subset sorted from them (not recorded which). These receptors were obtained from a man aged 18-30 years who had mild COVID-19 (a few samples of this study predate the infection). The sample titles of this study are shuffled in the database, so cell type and time point are left out; the donor was told from shared clones.

V is TRBV20-1 and J is TRBJ1-3; D gene uncertain. The CDR3 is 11 amino acids. Germline lookup yields CDR1 DFQATT and CDR2 SNEGSKA (reference sequence). Trimming took off 0 bases at V and 3 bases at J, with 0 bases between the two ends. The CDR3 sequence: CSARDGNTIYF. In DNA form, the CDR3 reads TGCAGTGCTAGAGATGGAAACACCATATATTTT.

The V call is TRBV2, the J call TRBJ2-5; D may be TRBD1 or TRBD2 (5 bases each). The CDR3 is 15 amino acids. Between the trimmed V and J ends, which lost 4 bases and 5 bases, there was a span of 17 bases. Germline CDR1 is SNHLY and CDR2 is FYNNEI. The CDR3 loop reads CASSADTSEGETQYF. CDR3 DNA: TGTGCCAGCAGTGCGGACACGTCAGAGGGGGAGACCCAGTACTTC.

This clonotype has only a few counts. The V gene is TRBV24-1, the J gene TRBJ2-5; 7 bases align to TRBD1. This CDR3 is 16 amino acids long. Trimming removed 4 bases from V and 1 base from J; junction bases left unmatched: 8. The germline V gene encodes CDR1 KGHDR and CDR2 SFDVKD. The CDR3 here is CATSDPGQASQETQYF. CDR3 bases: TGTGCCACCAGTGACCCCGGACAGGCGAGCCAAGAGACCCAGTACTTC.

The rearrangement uses TRBV11-2 and TRBJ2-2; 7 nucleotides line up with TRBD1. The CDR3 totals 16 residues. CDR1 and CDR2 from the germline V gene are SGHAT and FQNNGV. V dropped 5 bases and J dropped 4; count of bases not matched to a gene: 10. The CDR3 DNA reads TGTGCCAGCAGCCCACGGGACAGCCTTTCCACCGGGGAGCTGTTTTTT. It is translated as CASSPRDSLSTGELFF.

A few counts support this clonotype. The genes are TRBV30 and TRBJ1-5; D is unclear. CDR3 length: 15 amino acids. CDR1 is GTSNPN, CDR2 SVGIG, per germline (reference sequence). The ends were cut back, 3 bases at V and 3 bases at J, with 15 bases in the middle. The CDR3 loop is CAWRDSRYFNQPQHF. CDR3 DNA sequence: TGTGCCTGGAGGGATTCACGCTACTTCAATCAGCCCCAGCATTTT.

J is TRBJ2-7 and V is TRBV5-4; the D gene is possibly TRBD1 (6 bases). Germline CDR1 and CDR2: SGHNT and YYREEE (reference sequence). There are 14 residues in the CDR3. Trimming cost V 4 bases and J 3 bases, with 14 bases left between them. The CDR3 DNA is TGTGCCAGCAGCACTCAGGGGATAAGCTACGAGCAGTACTTC. Amino acid sequence: CASSTQGISYEQYF.

The chain uses TRBV6-5 and TRBJ2-7; possible D gene TRBD2, 6 bases. V was clipped by 5 bases and J by 7 bases, with 15 bases between them. Germline CDR1 and CDR2: MNHEY and SVGAGI. This CDR3 region has 13 residues. CDR3: CASSGGTSGEQYF. The CDR3 region has the DNA TGTGCCAGCAGTGGAGGGACCTCGGGGGAGCAGTACTTC.

This clonotype was recorded many times. The rearrangement uses TRBV25-1 and TRBJ2-1; the D is unclear. The CDR3 is 12 amino acids. Germline CDR1 and CDR2: MGHDK and SYGVNS. Between the trimmed V and J ends, which lost 9 bases and 3 bases, there was a span of 9 bases. DNA for the CDR3: TGTGCCAGGACCCCTGTCTACAATGAGCAGTTCTTC. Amino acids: CARTPVYNEQFF. Looking up the rest from reference TRBV25-1 and TRBJ2-1 gives the full variable domain: EADIYQTPRYLVIGTGKKITLECSQTMGHDKMYWYQQDPGMELHLIHYSYGVNSTEKGDLSSESTVSRIRTEHFPLTLESARPSHTSQYLCARTPVYNEQFFGPGTRLTVL.

The sample holds a few counts of this clonotype. The chain joins TRBV6-2 or TRBV6-3 to TRBJ2-7; D remains ambiguous. V was pared by 0 bases and J by 2 bases, with 2 bases between. The CDR3 consists of 12 residues. Germline-derived CDR1 and CDR2 are MNHEY and SVGEGT. The CDR3 DNA reads TGTGCCAGCAGTTACTCTCCCTACGAGCAGTACGTC. Translated: CASSYSPYEQYV.

This clonotype appeared a few times. The chain uses TRBV4-1 and TRBJ2-3; D gene uncertain. The CDR3 totals 15 residues. V lost 5 bases and J 3 bases, leaving 15 bases between the germline ends. Germline V lookup: CDR1 MGHRA, CDR2 YSYEKL. The CDR3 region is CASSNSFEGTDTQYF. The CDR3 DNA is TGCGCCAGCAGCAACTCTTTTGAAGGGACAGATACGCAGTATTTT.

In this sample, this clonotype turned up a few times. The chain links TRBV7-2 to TRBJ1-4; possibly TRBD1 for D (5 bases). The CDR3 loop spans 16 amino acids. Germline CDR1 is SGHTA and CDR2 is FQGNSA. V was trimmed by 5 bases and J by 3 bases, leaving 16 bases between them. In DNA, the CDR3 is TGTGCCAGCAGCCCCGTCAGGGAGGCGGCTAATGAAAAACTGTTTTTT. The encoded protein is CASSPVREAANEKLFF. Drawing the rest from reference TRBV7-2 and TRBJ1-4, the complete variable domain is GAGVSQSPSNKVTEKGKDVELRCDPISGHTALYWYRQSLGQGLEFLIYFQGNSAPDKSGLPSDRFSAERTGGSVSTLTIQRTQQEDSAVYLCASSPVREAANEKLFFGSGTQLSVL.

The sample holds a few counts of this clonotype. The chain uses TRBV29-1 and TRBJ2-7; the match to TRBD1 covers 10 bases. The CDR3 covers 13 residues. CDR1 and CDR2 (germline): SQVTM, ANQGSEA. The ends lost 6 bases at V and 5 bases at J; junction bases unmatched: 7. The CDR3 is CSVGTGTGDEQYF. CDR3 bases: TGCAGCGTGGGAACCGGGACAGGGGACGAGCAGTACTTC.

CDR3: CASSFRTSGANEQFF. The CDR3 DNA is TGTGCCAGCAGTTTTCGGACTAGCGGTGCCAATGAGCAGTTCTTC. The V gene is TRBV12-3 or TRBV12-4, the J gene TRBJ2-1, with 10 bases aligning to TRBD2. The junction had 5 bases not matched to a gene; V was cut back by 3 bases and J by 6 bases. This CDR3 is 15 amino acids long.

The chain recombines TRBV4-1 with TRBJ1-3; a possible D gene is TRBD1 (5 bases). Between the trimmed V and J ends, which lost 0 bases and 7 bases, there was a span of 13 bases. This CDR3 contains 15 residues. From germline, CDR1 is MGHRA and CDR2 YSYEKL. The CDR3 DNA follows: TGCGCCAGCAGCCAAGAGGGGCTCGCGGGGAACACCATATATTTT. Translating gives CASSQEGLAGNTIYF.

The chain recombines TRBV4-1 with TRBJ2-3; D unclear. The CDR3 spans 17 residues. Germline lookup yields CDR1 MGHRA and CDR2 YSYEKL. V was pared by 4 bases and J by 2 bases, with 19 bases between. For the CDR3, the DNA is TGCGCCAGCAGCCCAGGTATAGCCCCAGCTTTCACAGATACGCAGTATTTT. Amino acid sequence: CASSPGIAPAFTDTQYF.

This clonotype appeared a few times. V is TRBV19 and J is TRBJ2-1; D unresolved. Germline CDR1 is LNHDA and CDR2 is SQIVND (reference sequence). The CDR3 consists of 14 residues. Trimming left V 5 bases short and J 6 bases short, with 14 bases between. The CDR3 nucleotides read TGTGCCAGTAGTGTCCCTTATGTCGGCAATGAGCAGTTCTTC. It encodes CASSVPYVGNEQFF.

This chain joins TRBV5-1 and TRBJ2-7; a possible D gene is TRBD1 (5 bases). CDR1 SGHRS and CDR2 YFSETQ come from the germline V gene. Trimming stripped 4 bases from V and 2 bases from J, with 10 bases between. The CDR3 spans 13 residues. The CDR3: CASSPRQPYEQYF. CDR3 DNA sequence: TGCGCCAGCAGCCCCAGACAGCCCTACGAGCAGTACTTC. The full variable domain, its missing parts supplied by reference TRBV5-1 and TRBJ2-7, is KAGVTQTPRYLIKTRGQQVTLSCSPISGHRSVSWYQQTPGQGLQFLFEYFSETQRNKGNFPGRFSGRQFSNSRSEMNVSTLELGDSALYLCASSPRQPYEQYFGPGTRLTVT.

The chain has TRBV20-1 and TRBJ1-2; D is perhaps TRBD1 (5 bases). CDR3 length: 13 amino acids. The V gene lost 6 bases and the J gene lost 2 bases, with 13 bases spanning the gap. Germline CDR1 DFQATT, CDR2 SNEGSKA (reference sequence). The CDR3, as DNA: TGCAGTGCACCCCGGGGACCCAACTATGGCTACACCTTC. Translated, it gives CSAPRGPNYGYTF.

The rearrangement links TRBV12-3 or TRBV12-4 to TRBJ1-1; the D is unclear. The CDR3 is made up of 17 amino acids. Deletions cut 6 bases from V and 0 bases from J, with 20 bases between. As DNA, the CDR3 is TGTGCCAGCAGGGAGTCCACAGTTAGGCGGGTGAACACTGAAGCTTTCTTT. Protein sequence: CASRESTVRRVNTEAFF.

V gene TRBV10-3 combines with J gene TRBJ1-3; D might be TRBD1 (6 bases). This CDR3 comprises 15 residues. Germline CDR1 and CDR2: ENHRY and SYGVKD. V was clipped by 6 bases and J by 4 bases, with 16 bases between them. The CDR3 bases are TGTGCCATCAGGACGGTGGCAGGGGCAGGAAACACCATATATTTT. Translated, it gives CAIRTVAGAGNTIYF.

This clonotype was seen only a few times. The chain has TRBV5-6 and TRBJ1-1; the D is unclear. In germline, CDR1 is SGHDT, CDR2 YYEEEE. The CDR3 totals 13 residues. The germline V and J ends were trimmed by 2 bases and 3 bases, with 8 bases remaining between them. The CDR3 sequence is CASSLRRDTEAFF. The DNA for the CDR3 is TGTGCCAGCAGCTTAAGAAGGGACACTGAAGCTTTCTTT.

V and J are TRBV7-2 and TRBJ2-2; 7 nucleotides line up with TRBD1. V dropped 3 bases and J dropped 6; count of bases not matched to a gene: 10. Germline CDR1 and CDR2: SGHTA and FQGNSA. CDR3 length: 16 residues. The DNA for the CDR3 is TGTGCCAGCAGCTTGGCTCCCTCCACAGGGGCCGGGGAGCTGTTTTTT. This translates into CASSLAPSTGAGELFF.

This chain uses TRBV5-1 with TRBJ2-5, with D possibly matching TRBD1 (5 bases). This CDR3 has 13 residues. Germline loops: CDR1 SGHRS, CDR2 YFSETQ. Trimming took off 4 bases at V and 2 bases at J, with 9 bases between the two ends. As DNA, the CDR3 is TGCGCCAGCAGCCCAACAGGTCAAGAGACCCAGTACTTC. Protein sequence: CASSPTGQETQYF.

This clonotype has only a few counts. As DNA, the CDR3 is TGTGCCATCAGTGAGTCCGGGACAGGGGGGGATGAGCAGTTCTTC. Residues: CAISESGTGGDEQFF. The rearrangement uses TRBV10-3 and TRBJ2-1, with 11 bases identical to TRBD1. The CDR3 runs 15 residues. Germline V gene sequence: CDR1 ENHRY, CDR2 SYGVKD. Trimming removed 0 bases from V and 8 bases from J; junction bases left unmatched: 3.

In its sample, this clonotype was seen a few times. The CDR3 nucleotides read TGTGCCATCAGTGGACAGCCTAGCTCTGGAAACACCATATATTTT. Protein sequence: CAISGQPSSGNTIYF. This chain joins TRBV10-3 and TRBJ1-3; D perhaps matches TRBD1 (5 bases). The CDR3 loop spans 15 amino acids. V lost 4 bases and J 0 bases, leaving 10 bases between the germline ends. Germline V gene lookup returns CDR1 ENHRY and CDR2 SYGVKD.

This rearrangement joins TRBV12-3 or TRBV12-4 to TRBJ1-6; TRBD1 is a possible D gene (6 bases). CDR3 size: 13 residues. The V end lost 2 bases, the J end lost 13 bases, and 12 bases lay between the germline ends. For the CDR3, the DNA is TGTGCCAGCAGTTTACAGGGGCCGTCGCCCCTCCACTTT. Translated, it gives CASSLQGPSPLHF.

The table lists this clonotype with a few counts. This chain links TRBV12-3 or TRBV12-4 with TRBJ1-2; D ambiguous. This CDR3 is 12 amino acids long. With 7 bases removed from V and 4 bases from J, the gap between germline ends came to 10 bases. DNA of the CDR3: TGTGCCAGCACCGAGGGCTCCTATGGCTACACCTTC. It is translated as CASTEGSYGYTF.

The genes are TRBV6-2 or TRBV6-3 and TRBJ1-2; D ambiguous. CDR1 and CDR2 (germline): MNHEY, SVGEGT. The V end lost 6 bases, the J end lost 4 bases, and 12 bases lay between the germline ends. The CDR3 covers 13 residues. The CDR3 DNA reads TGTGCCAGCAGACTCCGGTTATTCTATGGCTACACCTTC. Amino acids: CASRLRLFYGYTF.